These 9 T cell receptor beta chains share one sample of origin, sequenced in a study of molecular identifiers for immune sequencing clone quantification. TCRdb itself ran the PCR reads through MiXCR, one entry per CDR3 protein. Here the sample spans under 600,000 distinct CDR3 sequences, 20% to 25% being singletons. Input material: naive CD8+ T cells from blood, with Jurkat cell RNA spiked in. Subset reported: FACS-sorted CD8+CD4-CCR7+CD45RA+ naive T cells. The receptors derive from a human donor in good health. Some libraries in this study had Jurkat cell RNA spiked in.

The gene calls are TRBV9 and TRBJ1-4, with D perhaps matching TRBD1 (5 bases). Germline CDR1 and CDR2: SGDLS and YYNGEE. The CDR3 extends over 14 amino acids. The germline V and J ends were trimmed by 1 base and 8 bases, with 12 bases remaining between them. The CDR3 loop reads CASSVLDIDEKLFF. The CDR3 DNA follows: TGTGCCAGCAGCGTACTGGACATCGACGAAAAACTGTTTTTT.

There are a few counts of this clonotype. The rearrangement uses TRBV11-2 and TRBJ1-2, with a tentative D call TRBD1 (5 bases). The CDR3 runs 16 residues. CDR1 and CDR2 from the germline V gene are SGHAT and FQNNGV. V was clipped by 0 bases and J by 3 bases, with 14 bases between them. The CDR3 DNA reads TGTGCCAGCAGCTTAGAAGGACAACCCCTTGACTATGGCTACACCTTC. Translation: CASSLEGQPLDYGYTF.

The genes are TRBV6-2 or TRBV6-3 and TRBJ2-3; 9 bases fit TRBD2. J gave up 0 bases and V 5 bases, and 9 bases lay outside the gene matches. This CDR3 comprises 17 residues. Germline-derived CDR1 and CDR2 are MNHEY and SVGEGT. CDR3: CASSRPGTSRSTDTQYF. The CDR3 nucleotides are TGTGCCAGCAGTCGTCCCGGGACTAGCAGGAGCACAGATACGCAGTATTTT.

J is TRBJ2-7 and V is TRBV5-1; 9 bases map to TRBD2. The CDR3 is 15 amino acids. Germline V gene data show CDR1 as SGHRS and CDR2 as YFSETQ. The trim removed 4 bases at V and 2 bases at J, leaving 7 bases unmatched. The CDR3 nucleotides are TGCGCCAGCAGCCCAGAGACTAGCGGAGCCTACGAGCAGTACTTC. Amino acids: CASSPETSGAYEQYF.

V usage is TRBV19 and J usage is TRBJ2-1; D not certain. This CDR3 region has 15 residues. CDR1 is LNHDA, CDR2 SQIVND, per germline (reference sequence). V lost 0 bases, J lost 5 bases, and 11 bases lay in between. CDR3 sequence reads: CASSIDLGQDNEQFF. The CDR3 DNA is TGTGCCAGTAGTATAGATCTAGGGCAGGACAATGAGCAGTTCTTC.

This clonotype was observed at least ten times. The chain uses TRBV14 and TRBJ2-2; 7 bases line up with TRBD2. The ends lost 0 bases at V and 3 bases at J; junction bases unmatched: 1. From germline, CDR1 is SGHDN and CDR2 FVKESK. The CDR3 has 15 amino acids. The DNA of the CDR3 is TGTGCCAGCAGCCAAGATGCGGGAGACACCGGGGAGCTGTTTTTT. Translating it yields CASSQDAGDTGELFF.

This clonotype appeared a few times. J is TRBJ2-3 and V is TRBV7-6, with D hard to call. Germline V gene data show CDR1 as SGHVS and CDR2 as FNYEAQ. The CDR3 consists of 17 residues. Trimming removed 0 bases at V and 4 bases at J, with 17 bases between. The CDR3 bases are TGTGCCAGCAGCTTAGCACCTAGTGATACCCTCGCAGATACGCAGTATTTT. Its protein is CASSLAPSDTLADTQYF.

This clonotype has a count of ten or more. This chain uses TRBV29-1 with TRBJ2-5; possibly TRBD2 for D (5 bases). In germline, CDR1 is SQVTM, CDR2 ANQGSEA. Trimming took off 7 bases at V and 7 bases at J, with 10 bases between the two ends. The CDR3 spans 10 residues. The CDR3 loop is CSALRGTQYF. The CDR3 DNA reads TGCAGCGCTCTTCGGGGGACCCAGTACTTC.

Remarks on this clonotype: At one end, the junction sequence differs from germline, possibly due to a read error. As DNA, the CDR3 is TGTGCCAGCACCTCCCAGCCCGGGGGACCGCCCGCGATCTCCTACAGTGAGCAGTTCTTC. Translated, it gives CASTSQPGGPPAISYSEQFF. The rearrangement uses TRBV7-9 and TRBJ2-1; weak D call: TRBD2 (6 bases). CDR3 size: 20 residues. CDR1 and CDR2 (germline): SEHNR, FQNEAQ (reference sequence).